This T cell receptor (beta chain) is from a study of T cell repertoires in cytomegalovirus infection. The wider study: Matching HLA type and CMV infection were both indicated by public TCR beta signatures.

CDR3 length: 17 amino acids. V was pared by 6 bases and J by 7 bases, with 15 bases of the junction left unmatched. This clonotype was seen more than once but under ten times. What it recognizes is unknown. TCRdb recomputed calls from the reads with MiXCR, one row per CDR3 protein. The data contain some 130,000 distinct CDR3 sequences, about 24% of them singletons. Study results and caveats: Adding up the frequency of public TCR beta families identified people who carried CMV plus the relevant HLA. Predominance within the ex vivo response was attributable to HLA-C-restricted CMV-specific TCR beta clonotypes.

The gene calls are TRBV12-3 or TRBV12-4 and TRBJ2-1; 10 nucleotides line up with TRBD1. The sequence derives from a human donor in good health (CMV status not recorded). Some clones in this sample may be carry-over from other donors' samples. Sequencing was done on a sample of PBMCs, sequenced either directly or after in vitro stimulation (not recorded which). The DNA for the CDR3 is TGTGCCAGCAGAACCAACCCCCGGGACAGGGGCTTAAATGAGCAGTTCTTC. Its translation is CASRTNPRDRGLNEQFF.